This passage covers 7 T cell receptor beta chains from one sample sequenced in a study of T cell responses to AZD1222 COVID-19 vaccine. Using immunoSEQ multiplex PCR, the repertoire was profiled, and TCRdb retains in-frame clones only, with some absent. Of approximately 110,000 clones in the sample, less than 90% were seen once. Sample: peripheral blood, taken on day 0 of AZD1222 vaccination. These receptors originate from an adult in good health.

For the CDR3, the DNA is TGCGCCAGCAGTTGGGGCGGGGGGGCCTCCTACGAGCAGTACTTC. Translation gives CASSWGGGASYEQYF. The genes are TRBV10-1 and TRBJ2-7, with 9 bases that match TRBD2. CDR1 WNHNN and CDR2 SYGVQD come from the germline V gene (reference sequence). The CDR3 spans 15 residues. V was pared by 5 bases and J by 0 bases, with 5 bases of the junction left unmatched.

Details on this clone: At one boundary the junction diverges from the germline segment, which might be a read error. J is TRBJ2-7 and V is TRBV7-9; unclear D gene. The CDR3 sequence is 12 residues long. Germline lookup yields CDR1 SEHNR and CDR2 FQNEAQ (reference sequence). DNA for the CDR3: TGTGCCAGCAGCACCTTGAGTGGGTTCCTCTGCTGG. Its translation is CASSTLSGFLCW.

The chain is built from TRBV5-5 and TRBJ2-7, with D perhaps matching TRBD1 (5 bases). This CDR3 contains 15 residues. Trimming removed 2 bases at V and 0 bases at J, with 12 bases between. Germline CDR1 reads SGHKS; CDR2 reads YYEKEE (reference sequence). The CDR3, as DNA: TGTGCCAGCAGCTTCAGGGTGCTCGGCTCCTACGAGCAGTACTTC. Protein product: CASSFRVLGSYEQYF.

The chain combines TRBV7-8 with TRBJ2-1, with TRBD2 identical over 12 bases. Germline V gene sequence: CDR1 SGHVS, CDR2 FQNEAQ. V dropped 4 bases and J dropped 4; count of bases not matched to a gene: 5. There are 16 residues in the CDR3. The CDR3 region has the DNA TGTGCCAGCAGCTCTAGACTAGCGGGAGTTTACAATGAGCAGTTCTTC. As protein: CASSSRLAGVYNEQFF.

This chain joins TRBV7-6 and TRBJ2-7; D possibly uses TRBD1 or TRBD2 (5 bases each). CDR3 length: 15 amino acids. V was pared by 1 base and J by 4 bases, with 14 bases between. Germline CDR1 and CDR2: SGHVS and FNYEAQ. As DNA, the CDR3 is TGTGCCAGCAGCTTAGATTATGTCAGGGAGTACGAGCAGTACTTC. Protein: CASSLDYVREYEQYF.

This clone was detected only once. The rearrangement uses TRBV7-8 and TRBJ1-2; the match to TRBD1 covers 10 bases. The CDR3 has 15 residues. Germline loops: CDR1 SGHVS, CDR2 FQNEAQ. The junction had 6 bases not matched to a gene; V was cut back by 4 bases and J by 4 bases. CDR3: CASSSGQGPFYGYTF. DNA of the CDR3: TGTGCCAGCAGCTCGGGACAGGGGCCCTTCTATGGCTACACCTTC.

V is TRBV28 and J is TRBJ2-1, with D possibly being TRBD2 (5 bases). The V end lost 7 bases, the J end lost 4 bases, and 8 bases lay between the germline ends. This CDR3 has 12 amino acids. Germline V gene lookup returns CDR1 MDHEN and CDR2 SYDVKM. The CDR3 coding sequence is TGTGCCAGCAACTGGGAGTACAATGAGCAGTTCTTC. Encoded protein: CASNWEYNEQFF.